The 23 T cell receptor beta chains below all came from one sample that was sequenced in a study of T-cell reconstitution after alpha-beta-depleted transplantation in children. Preparation of the TCRbeta library involved a method that used unique molecular identifiers. TCRdb recomputed calls from the PCR reads with MiXCR, one row per CDR3 protein. The sample consists of approximately 1,000,000 distinct CDR3 sequences, roughly 31% of them appearing once. The input for sequencing was PBMCs, mostly from graft donor cells, taken 360 days after TCRalphabeta/CD19-depleted stem cell transplant. The receptor set was obtained from a boy in the first two years of life who had a stem cell transplant for SCID, so the T cells may come from the graft donor.

This clonotype has just a few counts. This chain links TRBV12-3 or TRBV12-4 with TRBJ2-6, with D possibly matching TRBD2 (6 bases). V was shortened by 2 bases and J by 0 bases, with 20 bases between the two germline ends. The CDR3 length is 20 residues. CDR3 protein: CASSLFGRGTLSSGANVLTF. The CDR3 region has the DNA TGTGCCAGCAGTTTATTTGGTCGGGGGACTTTAAGCTCTGGGGCCAACGTCCTGACTTTC.

This clonotype was seen only a few times. V is TRBV10-3 and J is TRBJ2-3, with TRBD2 as a possible D gene (5 bases). The CDR3 covers 12 residues. Germline assignment: CDR1 ENHRY and CDR2 SYGVKD. V dropped 0 bases and J dropped 12 bases, with 10 bases sitting between them. The CDR3 DNA is TGTGCCATCAGTGAGTCGGGAGACCTTCAGTATTTT. It codes for CAISESGDLQYF.

The chain uses TRBV5-1 and TRBJ1-1, with D hard to call. The CDR3 contains 14 residues. V lost 4 bases and J lost 5, with 15 bases in between. Germline lookup yields CDR1 SGHRS and CDR2 YFSETQ. The CDR3 sequence: CASSPFEGITEAFF. For the CDR3, the DNA is TGCGCCAGCAGCCCTTTTGAGGGAATAACTGAAGCTTTCTTT. The whole variable domain, remainder taken from reference TRBV5-1 and TRBJ1-1, is KAGVTQTPRYLIKTRGQQVTLSCSPISGHRSVSWYQQTPGQGLQFLFEYFSETQRNKGNFPGRFSGRQFSNSRSEMNVSTLELGDSALYLCASSPFEGITEAFFGQGTRLTVV.

The table lists this clonotype with many counts. V gene TRBV5-5 combines with J gene TRBJ2-7, with TRBD2 matching 10 bases. Trimming took 1 base from V and 0 from J; bases not matched to a gene: 7. CDR1 and CDR2 (germline): SGHKS, YYEKEE (reference sequence). The CDR3 has 17 amino acids. In DNA form, the CDR3 reads TGTGCCAGCAGCTTGTCTAGCGGGGGCCGACTCTCCTACGAGCAGTACTTC. The encoded protein is CASSLSSGGRLSYEQYF.

This chain uses TRBV18 with TRBJ2-1; maybe TRBD2 (5 bases). Per germline, CDR1 KGHSH and CDR2 LQKENI. CDR3 length: 13 amino acids. V was pared by 3 bases and J by 10 bases, with 13 bases between. As DNA, the CDR3 is TGTGCCAGCTCACCCCAACTCCGGGAAGAGCAGTTCTTC. Translation: CASSPQLREEQFF.

V and J are TRBV11-1 and TRBJ2-7; 9 bases agree with TRBD1. The ends lost 5 bases at V and 2 bases at J; junction bases unmatched: 10. Germline V gene sequence: CDR1 SGHAT, CDR2 FQDESV (reference sequence). The CDR3 sequence is 16 residues long. CDR3 sequence: CASSPGLGTGTYEQYF. The CDR3 DNA sequence: TGTGCCAGCAGCCCAGGCTTAGGGACAGGGACCTACGAGCAGTACTTC.

The CDR3 protein is CSASASGGTNYGYTF. The CDR3 nucleotides are TGCAGTGCTAGCGCATCAGGGGGCACTAACTATGGCTACACCTTC. The gene calls are TRBV20-1 and TRBJ1-2; TRBD1 agrees at 8 bases. Trimming removed 3 bases from V and 0 bases from J; junction bases left unmatched: 6. This CDR3 contains 15 residues. CDR1 DFQATT and CDR2 SNEGSKA come from the germline V gene (reference sequence).

The V call is TRBV5-1, the J call TRBJ2-3, with a weak D call TRBD1 (6 bases). Trimming pared 4 bases from V and 4 bases from J, leaving 22 bases between. Germline V gene data show CDR1 as SGHRS and CDR2 as YFSETQ. The CDR3 has 17 residues. The CDR3 DNA reads TGCGCCAGCAGCATAACCTCAGGGGTGTCAGGCCCAGATACGCAGTATTTT. Translating gives CASSITSGVSGPDTQYF.

This sequence joins TRBV6-5 and TRBJ1-1; D unresolved. Deletions cut 0 bases from V and 0 bases from J, with 11 bases between. The length of the CDR3 is 16 residues. CDR1 is MNHEY, CDR2 SVGAGI, per germline. CDR3 sequence reads: CASSYSRLYMNTEAFF. The CDR3 DNA sequence: TGTGCCAGCAGTTACTCGCGGCTATATATGAACACTGAAGCTTTCTTT.

The V and J genes are TRBV5-6 and TRBJ2-5; TRBD2 aligns across 12 bases. Trimming cost V 1 base and J 1 base; bases outside gene matches: 5. The germline V gene has CDR1 SGHDT and CDR2 YYEEEE. CDR3 length: 17 amino acids. The DNA for the CDR3 is TGTGCCAGCAGCTTGTCTGCGGGACTAGCGGGCCAAGAGACCCAGTACTTC. Protein sequence: CASSLSAGLAGQETQYF.

The chain combines TRBV29-1 with TRBJ2-1, with TRBD1 identical over 8 bases. CDR1 SQVTM and CDR2 ANQGSEA come from the germline V gene. The CDR3 has 13 amino acids. CDR3 DNA sequence: TGCTTCCCCCCGGGACAGGTGTACAATGAGCAGTTCTTC. It specifies CFPPGQVYNEQFF.

A single count supports this clonotype. This clone may be a read error of a much larger clone one base away. The CDR3 DNA follows: TGTGCCAGCGGCGGGACAGGGGCTGGAAACACCATATATTTT. Amino acid sequence: CASGGTGAGNTIYF. The chain recombines TRBV12-3 or TRBV12-4 with TRBJ1-3, with 10 positions matching TRBD1. This CDR3 comprises 14 residues. V was clipped by 8 bases and J by 2 bases; unmatched bases: 3.

The genes are TRBV12-3 or TRBV12-4 and TRBJ2-6; possible D gene TRBD1, 5 bases. With 3 bases removed from V and 3 bases from J, the gap between germline ends came to 15 bases. The CDR3 consists of 17 residues. This CDR3 reads CASSFNRRVLGANVLTF. The CDR3 region has the DNA TGTGCCAGCAGTTTTAACAGGAGAGTACTTGGGGCCAACGTCCTGACTTTC.

The V and J genes are TRBV7-9 and TRBJ1-6; D uncertain. The CDR3 sequence is 16 residues long. Trimming pared 2 bases from V and 6 bases from J, leaving 14 bases between. The V gene's germline CDR1 is SEHNR and CDR2 FQNEAQ (reference sequence). The CDR3 protein is CASSLWKNLGNSPLHF. The CDR3 nucleotides read TGTGCCAGCAGCTTATGGAAGAATCTTGGTAATTCACCCCTCCACTTT.

The chain is built from TRBV21-1 and TRBJ1-2; the listed D gene, TRBD1, was not tested against the DNA. TRBV21-1 is an annotated pseudogene. The CDR3 has 18 amino acids. The CDR3 DNA follows: TGTGCCAGCAGCATAAGACGGGACAGGGTGCGATCTGTTGGTGGCTACACCTTC. It translates to CASSIRRDRVRSVGGYTF.

The chain carries TRBV5-1 and TRBJ2-7; D is possibly TRBD1 (7 bases). Germline CDR1 SGHRS, CDR2 YFSETQ. Trimming removed 3 bases from V and 1 base from J, with 14 bases in between. This CDR3 spans 15 amino acids. The CDR3 DNA reads as TGCGCCAGCAGCTCCCTACCAGGGGGGTCCTACGAGCAGTACTTC. Its translation is CASSSLPGGSYEQYF.

The chain joins TRBV7-8 to TRBJ1-2; a possible D gene is TRBD1 (6 bases). The CDR3 runs to 12 residues. CDR1 is SGHVS and CDR2 is FQNEAQ in the germline V gene. V was shortened by 3 bases and J by 7 bases, with 9 bases between the two germline ends. Here the CDR3 DNA reads TGTGCCAGCAGCTTCGGGGGGCTTGGCTACACCTTC. Translated: CASSFGGLGYTF.

The chain uses TRBV3-1 and TRBJ2-6; tentative D call: TRBD2 (5 bases). The CDR3 has 15 amino acids. V was shortened by 3 bases and J by 2 bases, with 8 bases between the two germline ends. The germline gives CDR1 LGHDT, CDR2 YNNKEL (reference sequence). The CDR3 region is CASSHGVAGANVLTF. The DNA of the CDR3 is TGTGCCAGCAGCCACGGGGTGGCTGGGGCCAACGTCCTGACTTTC.

This clonotype appeared a few times. V gene TRBV9 combines with J gene TRBJ2-3, with D perhaps assigned TRBD1 or TRBD2 (6 bases each). The CDR3 covers 16 residues. Germline values: CDR1 SGDLS, CDR2 YYNGEE. Trimming left V 3 bases short and J 1 base short, with 15 bases between. The CDR3 loop reads CASSEGGRGGTDTQYF. The CDR3 DNA follows: TGTGCCAGCAGCGAAGGTGGTAGGGGGGGCACAGATACGCAGTATTTT. Filled out from reference TRBV9 and TRBJ2-3, the complete variable domain reads DSGVTQTPKHLITATGQRVTLRCSPRSGDLSVYWYQQSLDQGLQFLIQYYNGEERAKGNILERFSAQQFPDLHSELNLSSLELGDSALYFCASSEGGRGGTDTQYFGPGTRLTVL.

This sequence joins TRBV27 and TRBJ2-7; D remains ambiguous. V was shortened by 2 bases and J by 10 bases, with 18 bases between the two germline ends. Germline CDR1 MNHEY, CDR2 SMNVEV (reference sequence). The CDR3 runs 14 residues. CDR3 region: CASSLKEFGVPQYF. The CDR3 DNA sequence: TGTGCCAGCAGTTTAAAAGAATTCGGTGTTCCTCAGTACTTC.

The chain carries TRBV12-3 or TRBV12-4 and TRBJ2-1; 10 bases line up with TRBD2. Unmatched junction bases numbered 6, after V lost 5 bases and J lost 5 bases. The CDR3 sequence is 15 residues long. The CDR3 here is CASSELAGQHNEQFF. The CDR3 DNA reads as TGTGCCAGCAGTGAACTAGCGGGGCAACACAATGAGCAGTTCTTC.

This clonotype was seen only a few times. The chain links TRBV29-1 to TRBJ2-3, with 8 bases aligning to TRBD2. In germline, CDR1 is SQVTM, CDR2 ANQGSEA. The CDR3 loop spans 19 amino acids. J lost 4 bases, V lost 4 bases, and 22 bases had no gene match. CDR3 loop: CSVGPSYSNRGLVADTQYF. CDR3 bases: TGCAGCGTTGGCCCAAGTTACAGCAATCGGGGACTAGTAGCAGATACGCAGTATTTT.

This chain uses TRBV4-1 with TRBJ2-5, with 9 bases aligning to TRBD2. Per the germline V gene, CDR1 is MGHRA and CDR2 is YSYEKL. V was pared by 1 base and J by 2 bases, with 5 bases of the junction left unmatched. The CDR3 covers 16 residues. The CDR3 spells CASSQVAGGTQETQYF. The CDR3 nucleotides read TGCGCCAGCAGCCAAGTTGCGGGGGGGACTCAAGAGACCCAGTACTTC.